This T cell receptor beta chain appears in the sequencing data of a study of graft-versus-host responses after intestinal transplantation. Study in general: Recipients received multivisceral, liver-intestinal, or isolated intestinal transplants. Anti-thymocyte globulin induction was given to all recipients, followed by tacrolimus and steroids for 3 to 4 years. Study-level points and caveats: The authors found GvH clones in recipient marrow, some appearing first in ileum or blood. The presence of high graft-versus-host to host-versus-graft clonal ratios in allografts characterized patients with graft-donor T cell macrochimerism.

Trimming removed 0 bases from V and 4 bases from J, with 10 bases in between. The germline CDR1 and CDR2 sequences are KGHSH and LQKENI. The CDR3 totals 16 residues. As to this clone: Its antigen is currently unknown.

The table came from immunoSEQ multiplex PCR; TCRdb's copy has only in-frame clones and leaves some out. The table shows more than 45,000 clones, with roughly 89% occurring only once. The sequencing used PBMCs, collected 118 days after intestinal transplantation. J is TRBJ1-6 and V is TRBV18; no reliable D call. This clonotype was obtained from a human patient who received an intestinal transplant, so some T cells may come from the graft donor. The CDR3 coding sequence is TGTGCCAGCTCACCACCGCGGGCAGGTTATAATTCACCCCTCCACTTT. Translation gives CASSPPRAGYNSPLHF. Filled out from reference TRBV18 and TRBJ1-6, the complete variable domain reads NAGVMQNPRHLVRRRGQEARLRCSPMKGHSHVYWYRQLPEEGLKFMVYLQKENIIDESGMPKERFSAEFPKEGPSILRIQQVVRGDSAAYFCASSPPRAGYNSPLHFGNGTRLTVT.